The TCR beta chain described here comes from a study of blood T cell repertoires in COVID-19. Study overall: Samples taken during acute and convalescent COVID-19 were collected in the United States, Italy and Spain. In each case, the material was cDNA or gDNA derived from T cells, B-cell-depleted T cells, or PBMCs.

In the authors' methods: Reference gene primer amplification gave nucleated cell count estimates. TCRdb's table, derived via immunoSEQ multiplex PCR, lists solely in-frame clones and lacks some. V, J and clone size reflect that table, while D and trimming were determined from the DNA. The table has 250,000 or so clones, approximately 90% seen once. Clinical history reported by participants formed the basis on which cohorts were assigned. The CDR3 covers 15 residues. Germline-derived CDR1 and CDR2 are LGHNA and YSLEER. The V end was cut by 0 bases, the J end by 8 bases, with 16 bases between. The J gene is TRBJ1-2, the V gene TRBV4-3, with D uncertain. The source of this sequence is a woman in her thirties or forties with acute COVID-19. Sequencing was carried out using PBMCs or T cells enriched from blood (not recorded which). As DNA, the CDR3 is TGCGCCAGCAGCCAAGAAGCGGGATTCGGCGGAGGCTACACCTTC. Translated, it gives CASSQEAGFGGGYTF.